This is a list of T cell receptor beta chains from one sample in a study of CD8 T cells in ankylosing spondylitis. A single record per CDR3 protein comes from TCRdb applying MiXCR to the 5' RACE reads. The table lists some 130,000 distinct CDR3 sequences, about 7% of them singletons. Sequencing was performed on blood, either unsorted or a sorted T cell fraction (not recorded which). The receptors shown here come from a female donor with ankylosing spondylitis or in good health (not recorded which). Each CDR3 is given with its conserved first and last residue. Fields, in order: CDR3 protein, CDR3 DNA, V gene, J gene, D gene, clone size. The D gene is left open where the match is weak. Clone size appears in some rows only: once, few, many, or a class for an expanded clone.

CDR3: CASSLGQGRNTEAFF
DNA: TGCGCCAGCAGCTTGGGGCAGGGGAGAAACACTGAAGCTTTCTTT
V: TRBV5-1
J: TRBJ1-1
D: .
size: many

CDR3: CASSSTGFGQGYTF
DNA: TGTGCCAGCAGTTCGACAGGCTTTGGTCAGGGCTACACCTTC
V: TRBV6-5
J: TRBJ1-2
D: .
size: many

CDR3: CASSQDHPTSGATDTQYF
DNA: TGTGCCAGCAGCCAAGATCACCCTACTAGCGGGGCCACAGATACGCAGTATTTT
V: TRBV4-2
J: TRBJ2-3
D: TRBD2
size: .

CDR3: CCATAQGSFLRDGYTF
DNA: TGCTGTGCTACAGCCCAGGGATCATTTTTACGTGATGGCTACACCTTC
V: TRBV20-1
J: TRBJ1-2
D: .
size: few

CDR3: CASRWVEETQYF
DNA: TGTGCCAGCAGATGGGTAGAAGAGACCCAGTACTTC
V: TRBV7-2
J: TRBJ2-5
D: .
size: many

CDR3: CASSFRTGEGDTQYF
DNA: TGTGCCAGCAGCTTCCGGACAGGGGAAGGAGATACGCAGTATTTT
V: TRBV7-9
J: TRBJ2-3
D: TRBD1
size: few

CDR3: CSARGREDREAKNIQYF
DNA: TGCAGTGCTAGGGGGCGAGAAGACAGGGAAGCCAAAAACATTCAGTACTTC
V: TRBV20-1
J: TRBJ2-4
D: TRBD1
size: .

CDR3: CASSPVGGSPTDTQYF
DNA: TGTGCCAGCAGCCCCGTGGGGGGTTCACCCACAGATACGCAGTATTTT
V: TRBV12-3/TRBV12-4
J: TRBJ2-3
D: .
size: many

CDR3: CATRGRDTSYEQYF
DNA: TGTGCCACCCGAGGGAGGGACACCTCCTACGAGCAGTACTTC
V: TRBV6-1
J: TRBJ2-7
D: .
size: many

CDR3: CASSEPTGSTYSGANVLTF
DNA: TGTGCCAGCAGTGAACCGACAGGATCCACATACTCTGGGGCCAACGTCCTGACTTTC
V: TRBV6-1
J: TRBJ2-6
D: .
size: many

CDR3: CASTYLGGGADEQFF
DNA: TGTGCCAGCACCTATCTTGGCGGGGGGGCCGATGAGCAGTTCTTC
V: TRBV21-1
J: TRBJ2-1
D: .
size: many

CDR3: CASSFLPGGTDTQYF
DNA: TGTGCCAGCAGCTTCCTTCCCGGGGGCACGGATACGCAGTATTTT
V: TRBV9
J: TRBJ2-3
D: .
size: many

CDR3: CASRAITGETQYF
DNA: TGTGCCAGCAGAGCTATTACGGGAGAGACCCAGTACTTC
V: TRBV27
J: TRBJ2-5
D: .
size: few

CDR3: CASSRQTGTIAETQYF
DNA: TGTGCCAGCAGCCGTCAAACCGGGACAATAGCAGAGACCCAGTACTTC
V: TRBV11-2
J: TRBJ2-5
D: .
size: many

CDR3: CASTPEVGDYGYTF
DNA: TGTGCCAGCACTCCTGAGGTGGGAGACTATGGCTACACCTTC
V: TRBV7-3
J: TRBJ1-2
D: .
size: many

CDR3: CASSLAMKDTQYF
DNA: TGTGCCAGCAGCTTAGCAATGAAAGATACGCAGTATTTT
V: TRBV7-2
J: TRBJ2-3
D: .
size: many

CDR3: CSVALGGGPNEQFF
DNA: TGCAGCGTCGCCCTTGGCGGGGGGCCGAATGAGCAGTTCTTC
V: TRBV29-1
J: TRBJ2-1
D: TRBD2
size: many

CDR3: CATSGIGRLNQPQHF
DNA: TGTGCCACCAGCGGGATAGGACGGTTAAATCAGCCCCAGCATTTT
V: TRBV15
J: TRBJ1-5
D: .
size: many

CDR3: CASSYDRRANQPQHF
DNA: TGTGCCAGCAGTTACGACAGGCGGGCCAATCAGCCCCAGCATTTT
V: TRBV6-5
J: TRBJ1-5
D: .
size: many

CDR3: CASIQGQLNTEAFF
DNA: TGTGCCAGCATCCAGGGACAGTTGAACACTGAAGCTTTCTTT
V: TRBV11-2
J: TRBJ1-1
D: TRBD1
size: many

CDR3: CASSQSGQLNSPLHF
DNA: TGTGCCAGCAGCCAATCCGGACAGTTAAATTCACCCCTCCACTTT
V: TRBV7-2
J: TRBJ1-6
D: .
size: few

CDR3: CASSQDWLAKLFF
DNA: TGCGCCAGCAGCCAAGATTGGCTTGCAAAACTGTTTTTT
V: TRBV4-3
J: TRBJ1-4
D: .
size: many

CDR3: CASSPLGDLREAFF
DNA: TGTGCCAGCAGCCCCTTGGGGGATCTACGTGAAGCTTTCTTT
V: TRBV12-3/TRBV12-4
J: TRBJ1-1
D: .
size: many

CDR3: CASSFSGLGVNEQFF
DNA: TGCGCCAGCAGCTTCTCCGGGCTTGGGGTCAATGAGCAGTTCTTC
V: TRBV5-1
J: TRBJ2-1
D: .
size: many

CDR3: CASSLTTGPSDTQYF
DNA: TGTGCCAGCAGCCTAACGACAGGGCCCTCAGATACGCAGTATTTT
V: TRBV7-2
J: TRBJ2-3
D: TRBD1
size: many

CDR3: CAISITSGEEQFF
DNA: TGTGCCATCAGTATCACCTCAGGGGAGGAGCAGTTCTTC
V: TRBV10-3
J: TRBJ2-1
D: .
size: many

CDR3: CASSFRGYNQPQHF
DNA: TGTGCCAGCAGTTTCCGGGGTTACAATCAGCCCCAGCATTTT
V: TRBV12-3/TRBV12-4
J: TRBJ1-5
D: .
size: many

CDR3: CASSLDAGWGGTEAFF
DNA: TGCGCCAGCAGCTTGGACGCCGGATGGGGGGGAACTGAAGCTTTCTTT
V: TRBV5-1
J: TRBJ1-1
D: .
size: many

CDR3: CASGPGGEETQYF
DNA: TGTGCCAGCGGCCCTGGAGGGGAAGAGACCCAGTACTTC
V: TRBV7-2
J: TRBJ2-5
D: .
size: .

CDR3: CASSPRTGNSGANVLTF
DNA: TGTGCCAGCAGCCCTCGGACGGGGAACTCTGGGGCCAACGTCCTGACTTTC
V: TRBV5-6
J: TRBJ2-6
D: .
size: many

CDR3: CASSEAGPTSGVETQYF
DNA: TGTGCCAGCAGTGAAGCGGGCCCTACTAGCGGGGTTGAGACCCAGTACTTC
V: TRBV6-1
J: TRBJ2-5
D: TRBD2
size: .

CDR3: CASSSWTGGKDTQYF
DNA: TGCGCCAGCAGCTCCTGGACAGGGGGCAAAGATACGCAGTATTTT
V: TRBV5-1
J: TRBJ2-3
D: TRBD1
size: many

CDR3: CASSEQVNQPQHF
DNA: TGTGCCAGCAGTGAACAGGTCAATCAGCCCCAGCATTTT
V: TRBV6-1
J: TRBJ1-5
D: .
size: many

CDR3: CASSLGGQIYGYTF
DNA: TGTGCCAGCAGCCTGGGGGGACAGATCTATGGCTACACCTTC
V: TRBV5-6
J: TRBJ1-2
D: TRBD1
size: many

CDR3: CASSLAGGPGYGYTF
DNA: TGTGCCAGCAGCTTAGCTGGGGGCCCCGGGTATGGCTACACCTTC
V: TRBV11-1
J: TRBJ1-2
D: .
size: .

CDR3: CASSHGSSGVPYEQYF
DNA: TGTGCCAGCAGCCATGGTTCTTCGGGGGTACCCTACGAGCAGTACTTC
V: TRBV3-1
J: TRBJ2-7
D: .
size: many

CDR3: CASCQAGLAGPTDTQYF
DNA: TGTGCCAGCTGCCAAGCGGGACTAGCGGGGCCAACAGATACGCAGTATTTT
V: TRBV3-1
J: TRBJ2-3
D: TRBD2
size: few

CDR3: CASSPTGPERTEAFF
DNA: TGTGCCAGCAGTCCAACAGGACCCGAGCGCACTGAAGCTTTCTTT
V: TRBV12-3/TRBV12-4
J: TRBJ1-1
D: .
size: many

CDR3: CASSPGSVYGETQYF
DNA: TGCGCCAGCAGCCCAGGGTCCGTCTACGGGGAGACCCAGTACTTC
V: TRBV5-1
J: TRBJ2-5
D: .
size: many

CDR3: CASSQEDSYYEQYF
DNA: TGCGCCAGCAGCCAAGAGGACAGCTACTACGAGCAGTACTTC
V: TRBV4-1
J: TRBJ2-7
D: .
size: many

CDR3: CASSHTNSPLHF
DNA: TGTGCCAGCAGTCATACCAATTCACCCCTCCACTTT
V: TRBV12-3/TRBV12-4
J: TRBJ1-6
D: .
size: many

CDR3: CAISALELAGVTDTQYF
DNA: TGTGCCATCAGTGCCCTAGAACTAGCGGGGGTGACAGATACGCAGTATTTT
V: TRBV10-3
J: TRBJ2-3
D: TRBD2
size: many

CDR3: CASSPIRSNYGYTF
DNA: TGTGCCAGCAGCCCGATTCGATCTAACTATGGCTACACCTTC
V: TRBV3-1
J: TRBJ1-2
D: .
size: many

CDR3: CASSLAPGTNEKLFF
DNA: TGTGCCAGCAGCTTAGCCCCGGGAACTAATGAAAAACTGTTTTTT
V: TRBV7-2
J: TRBJ1-4
D: .
size: many

CDR3: CSASMTLSTDTQYF
DNA: TGCAGTGCTAGTATGACCCTAAGCACAGATACGCAGTATTTT
V: TRBV20-1
J: TRBJ2-3
D: .
size: .

CDR3: CSARGRAAGVYNEQFF
DNA: TGCAGTGCTAGAGGAAGGGCAGCGGGAGTTTACAATGAGCAGTTCTTC
V: TRBV20-1
J: TRBJ2-1
D: TRBD2
size: many

CDR3: CASGVVYEQYF
DNA: TGTGCCAGCGGGGTGGTCTACGAGCAGTACTTC
V: TRBV6-2/TRBV6-3
J: TRBJ2-7
D: .
size: few

CDR3: CASRPGGGLETQYF
DNA: TGTGCCAGCAGACCCGGTGGGGGGCTCGAGACCCAGTACTTC
V: TRBV25-1
J: TRBJ2-5
D: .
size: many

CDR3: CASSLAAPRGDTQYF
DNA: TGTGCCAGCAGTTTAGCAGCTCCGAGAGGGGATACGCAGTATTTT
V: TRBV12-3/TRBV12-4
J: TRBJ2-3
D: .
size: many

CDR3: CASSPGTGELFF
DNA: TGCGCCAGCTCCCCCGGCACCGGGGAGCTGTTTTTT
V: TRBV23-1
J: TRBJ2-2
D: .
size: once